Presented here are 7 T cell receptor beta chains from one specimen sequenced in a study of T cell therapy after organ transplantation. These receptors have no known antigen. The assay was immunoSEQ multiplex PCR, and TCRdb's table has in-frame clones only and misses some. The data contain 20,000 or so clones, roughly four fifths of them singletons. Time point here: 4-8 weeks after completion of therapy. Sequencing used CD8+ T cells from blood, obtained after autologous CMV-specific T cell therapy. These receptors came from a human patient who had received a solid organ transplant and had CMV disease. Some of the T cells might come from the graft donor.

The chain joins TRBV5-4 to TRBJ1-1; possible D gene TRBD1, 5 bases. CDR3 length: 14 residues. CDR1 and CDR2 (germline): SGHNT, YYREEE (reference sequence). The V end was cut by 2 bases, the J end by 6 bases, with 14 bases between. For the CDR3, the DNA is TGTGCCAGCAGCTTCGGCAGGGAAGCCCCTGAAGCTTTCTTT. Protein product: CASSFGREAPEAFF.

For the CDR3, the DNA is TGTGCCACCAGCGGTTCCGGGGTAGGGGGTAGCAATCAGCCCCAGCATTTT. This gives the protein CATSGSGVGGSNQPQHF. The rearrangement links TRBV15 to TRBJ1-5; the D gene is possibly TRBD1 (6 bases). The CDR3 runs to 17 residues. The germline V gene has CDR1 LNHNV and CDR2 YYDKDF (reference sequence). Trimming shortened V by 5 bases and J by 0 bases, and 17 bases separated the two germline ends.

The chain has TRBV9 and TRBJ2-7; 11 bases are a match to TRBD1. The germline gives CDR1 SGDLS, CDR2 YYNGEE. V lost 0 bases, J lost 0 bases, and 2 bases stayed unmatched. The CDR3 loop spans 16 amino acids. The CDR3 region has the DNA TGTGCCAGCAGCGTAGATGGGACAGGGGGCTCCTACGAGCAGTACTTC. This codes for CASSVDGTGGSYEQYF.

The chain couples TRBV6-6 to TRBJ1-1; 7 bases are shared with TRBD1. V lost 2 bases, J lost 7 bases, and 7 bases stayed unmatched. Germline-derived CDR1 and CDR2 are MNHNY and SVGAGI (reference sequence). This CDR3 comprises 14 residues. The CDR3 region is CASSYQDGDSEAFF. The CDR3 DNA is TGTGCCAGCAGTTACCAGGATGGGGACAGTGAAGCTTTCTTT.

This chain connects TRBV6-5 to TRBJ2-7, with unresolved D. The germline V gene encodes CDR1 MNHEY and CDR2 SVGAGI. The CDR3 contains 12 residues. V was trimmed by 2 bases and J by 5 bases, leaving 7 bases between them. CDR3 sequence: CASSYNADEQYF. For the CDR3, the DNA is TGTGCCAGCAGTTACAACGCTGACGAGCAGTACTTC.

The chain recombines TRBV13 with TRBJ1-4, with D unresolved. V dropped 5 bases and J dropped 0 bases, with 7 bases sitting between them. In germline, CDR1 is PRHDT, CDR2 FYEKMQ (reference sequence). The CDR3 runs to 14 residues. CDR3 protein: CASSLRATNEKLFF. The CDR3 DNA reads TGTGCCAGCAGCCTCCGAGCAACTAATGAAAAACTGTTTTTT. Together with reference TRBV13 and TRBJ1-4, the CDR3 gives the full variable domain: AAGVIQSPRHLIKEKRETATLKCYPIPRHDTVYWYQQGPGQDPQFLISFYEKMQSDKGSIPDRFSAQQFSDYHSELNMSSLELGDSALYFCASSLRATNEKLFFGSGTQLSVL.

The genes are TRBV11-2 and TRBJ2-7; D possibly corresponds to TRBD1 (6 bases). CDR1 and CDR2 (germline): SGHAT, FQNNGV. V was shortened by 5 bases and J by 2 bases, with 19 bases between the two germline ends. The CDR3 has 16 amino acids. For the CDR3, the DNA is TGTGCCAGCAGCACTTACCAAACAGGGAAGGCCTACGAGCAGTACTTC. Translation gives CASSTYQTGKAYEQYF.